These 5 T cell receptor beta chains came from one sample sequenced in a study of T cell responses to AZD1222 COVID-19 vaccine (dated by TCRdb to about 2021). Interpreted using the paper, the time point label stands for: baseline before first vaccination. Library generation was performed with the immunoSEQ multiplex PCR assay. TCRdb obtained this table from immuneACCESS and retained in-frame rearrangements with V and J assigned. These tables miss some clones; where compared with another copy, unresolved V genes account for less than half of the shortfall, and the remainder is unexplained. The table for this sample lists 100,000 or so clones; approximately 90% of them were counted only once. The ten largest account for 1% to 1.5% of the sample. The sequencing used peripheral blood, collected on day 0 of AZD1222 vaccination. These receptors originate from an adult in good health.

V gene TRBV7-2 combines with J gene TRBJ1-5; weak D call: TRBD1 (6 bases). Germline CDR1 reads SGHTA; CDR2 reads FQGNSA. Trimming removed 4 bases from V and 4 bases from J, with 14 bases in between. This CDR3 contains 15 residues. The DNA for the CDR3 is TGTGCCAGCAGCTCGGGGACATCTAGGAATCAGCCCCAGCATTTT. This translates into CASSSGTSRNQPQHF.

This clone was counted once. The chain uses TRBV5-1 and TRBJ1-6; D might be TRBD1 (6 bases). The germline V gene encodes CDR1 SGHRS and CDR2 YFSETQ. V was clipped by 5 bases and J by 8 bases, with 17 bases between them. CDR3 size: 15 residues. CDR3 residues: CASRIGAGVDSPLHF. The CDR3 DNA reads TGCGCCAGCAGGATAGGGGCAGGGGTGGATTCACCCCTCCACTTT. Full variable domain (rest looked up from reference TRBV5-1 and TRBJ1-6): KAGVTQTPRYLIKTRGQQVTLSCSPISGHRSVSWYQQTPGQGLQFLFEYFSETQRNKGNFPGRFSGRQFSNSRSEMNVSTLELGDSALYLCASRIGAGVDSPLHFGNGTRLTVT.

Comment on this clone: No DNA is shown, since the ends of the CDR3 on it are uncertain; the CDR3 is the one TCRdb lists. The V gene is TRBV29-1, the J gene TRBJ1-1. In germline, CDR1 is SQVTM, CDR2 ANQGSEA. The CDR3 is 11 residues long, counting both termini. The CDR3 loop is CSVVGAGSALF.

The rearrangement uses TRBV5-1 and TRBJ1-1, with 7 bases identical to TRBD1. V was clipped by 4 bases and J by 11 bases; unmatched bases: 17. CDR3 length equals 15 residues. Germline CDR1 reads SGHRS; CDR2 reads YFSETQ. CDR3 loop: CASSPREETGRRAFF. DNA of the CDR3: TGCGCCAGCAGCCCACGAGAAGAGACAGGGCGGCGGGCTTTCTTT.

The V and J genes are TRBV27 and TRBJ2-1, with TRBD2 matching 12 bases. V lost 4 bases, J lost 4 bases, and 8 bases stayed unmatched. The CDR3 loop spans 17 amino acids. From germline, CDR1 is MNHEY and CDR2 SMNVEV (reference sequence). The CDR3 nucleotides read TGTGCCAGCAGTTCTCCTAGCGGGGGGGCTCGGTACAATGAGCAGTTCTTC. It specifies CASSSPSGGARYNEQFF.